The source of this TCR beta chain is a study of OX40 agonist ivuxolimab in advanced cancers. Across the whole study: Partial response was recorded in three patients: one hepatocellular carcinoma and two cutaneous melanoma cases. Study conclusions and caveats: Among some nonresponders, normalized T-cell clonal expansion was also low.

This table comes from immunoSEQ multiplex PCR, and its TCRdb copy is limited to in-frame clones, with some not included. The table records fewer than 45,000 clones, more than 70% of them present only once. A word on this clone: Its antigen is undetermined.

CDR1 and CDR2 from the germline V gene are SGHRS and YFSETQ. The germline V and J ends were trimmed by 4 bases and 7 bases, with 14 bases remaining between them. This CDR3 has 14 residues. V gene TRBV5-1 combines with J gene TRBJ1-4; D not resolved. Sequenced material: CD4+ or CD8+ T cells sorted from blood, taken in a trial of the OX40 agonist ivuxolimab. The sequence derives from an adult with an advanced solid tumor such as melanoma, head and neck, liver or kidney cancer. The CDR3 DNA reads TGCGCCAGCAGCAAGGACGTGGCAGTTGAAAAACTGTTTTTT. Amino acid sequence: CASSKDVAVEKLFF.